The 18 T cell receptor beta chains below all came from one sample that was sequenced in a study of CD8 T cells in ankylosing spondylitis. TCRdb used MiXCR to reprocess the 5' RACE reads, holding one entry per CDR3 protein. Of around 250,000 distinct CDR3 sequences in the sample, roughly 10% are singletons; the top ten hold around 6.5%. The sequencing input was blood, either unsorted or a sorted T cell fraction (not recorded which). These receptors originate from a male donor with ankylosing spondylitis or in good health (not recorded which).

This clonotype was found many times. This chain uses TRBV12-3 or TRBV12-4 with TRBJ1-2; D perhaps matches TRBD1 (6 bases). V lost 5 bases and J lost 4, with 11 bases in between. The length of the CDR3 is 13 residues. The CDR3 reads CASSTGQSYGYTF. Written as DNA, the CDR3 is TGTGCCAGCAGTACCGGACAGAGCTATGGCTACACCTTC.

This clonotype came up many times. This rearrangement joins TRBV15 to TRBJ2-5; D may be TRBD2 (6 bases). CDR1 and CDR2 (germline): LNHNV, YYDKDF (reference sequence). The V and J ends lost 8 bases and 4 bases respectively, with 14 bases between them. The CDR3 has 13 amino acids. Here the CDR3 reads CATAAGRGETQYF. In DNA form, the CDR3 reads TGTGCCACCGCGGCGGGGCGGGGAGAGACCCAGTACTTC.

This clonotype came up many times. The rearrangement links TRBV10-3 to TRBJ2-5; possibly TRBD2 for D (6 bases). This CDR3 is 17 amino acids long. Germline assignment: CDR1 ENHRY and CDR2 SYGVKD. V dropped 2 bases and J dropped 4 bases, with 20 bases sitting between them. CDR3 sequence reads: CAISERPGGEWRETQYF. The CDR3 DNA follows: TGTGCCATCAGTGAGCGCCCGGGCGGGGAATGGCGAGAGACCCAGTACTTC.

V usage is TRBV29-1 and J usage is TRBJ2-3, with D maybe TRBD2 (7 bases). The CDR3 loop spans 14 amino acids. Deletions cut 7 bases from V and 2 bases from J, with 16 bases between. Germline V CDR1 and CDR2: SQVTM, ANQGSEA. In DNA form, the CDR3 reads TGCAGCGGCCGCCCGGGGGGCCTCACAGATACGCAGTATTTT. Translated, it gives CSGRPGGLTDTQYF.

This clonotype was picked up many times. This chain joins TRBV12-3 or TRBV12-4 and TRBJ2-3; 10 bases line up with TRBD2. The CDR3 contains 18 residues. V shed 2 bases, J shed 1 base, and the junction held 9 bases outside the gene matches. The DNA of the CDR3 is TGTGCCAGCAGTTTAAGGCTAGCGGGAGCGAGTCGCACAGATACGCAGTATTTT. It encodes CASSLRLAGASRTDTQYF.

This clonotype was seen a few times. J is TRBJ1-1 and V is TRBV7-9, with D perhaps matching TRBD1 (6 bases). V shed 5 bases and J shed 11 bases, with 18 bases lying between them. Germline CDR1 reads SEHNR; CDR2 reads FQNEAQ (reference sequence). The CDR3 runs 13 residues. The CDR3 sequence is CASSPTQGTTAFF. The CDR3 nucleotides are TGTGCCAGCAGCCCGACCCAGGGGACTACGGCTTTCTTT.

CDR3 coding DNA: TGTGCCAGCAGTTACTCCGGGGACAGGGATTCACCCCTCCACTTT. Residues: CASSYSGDRDSPLHF. The V call is TRBV6-5, the J call TRBJ1-6; 9 nucleotides align to TRBD1. The CDR3 extends over 15 amino acids. The V gene's germline CDR1 is MNHEY and CDR2 SVGAGI. J gave up 8 bases and V 0 bases, and 2 bases lay outside the gene matches.

This clonotype was counted many times. The gene calls are TRBV20-1 and TRBJ2-5, with D unresolved. The CDR3 has 15 amino acids. Germline V gene data show CDR1 as DFQATT and CDR2 as SNEGSKA (reference sequence). Trimming took off 3 bases at V and 4 bases at J, with 18 bases between the two ends. The DNA of the CDR3 is TGCAGTGCTAGTTCGGTTCAGGCTGATTTAGAGACCCAGTACTTC. Amino acid sequence: CSASSVQADLETQYF.

This clonotype was seen a handful of times. This chain joins TRBV5-1 and TRBJ1-2; 9 positions match TRBD1. The CDR3 is 15 amino acids. V shed 7 bases, J shed 0 bases, and the junction held 7 bases outside the gene matches. Germline CDR1 reads SGHRS; CDR2 reads YFSETQ. CDR3 coding DNA: TGCGCCAGCTCGGGACAGGGTTTTTCTAACTATGGCTACACCTTC. It is translated as CASSGQGFSNYGYTF.

The table lists this clonotype with many counts. The chain recombines TRBV6-1 with TRBJ1-2; D not certain. V was shortened by 7 bases and J by 4 bases, with 16 bases between the two germline ends. The germline V gene encodes CDR1 MNHNS and CDR2 SASEGT. The CDR3 totals 14 residues. The CDR3 spells CASTASGARYGYTF. CDR3 coding DNA: TGTGCCAGCACCGCGTCAGGCGCCCGCTATGGCTACACCTTC.

This clonotype was observed at least ten times. The chain is built from TRBV29-1 and TRBJ2-1; 13 nucleotides align to TRBD2. CDR1 and CDR2 (germline): SQVTM, ANQGSEA. This CDR3 is 13 amino acids long. Germline trimming cut 5 bases from V and 9 bases from J; bases unmatched to any gene: 4. As DNA, the CDR3 is TGCAGCGTTACGGGACTAGCGGGACTTGAGCAGTTCTTC. Protein sequence: CSVTGLAGLEQFF.

The chain uses TRBV24-1 and TRBJ2-1; D might be TRBD1 (6 bases). CDR3 length equals 16 residues. CDR1 is KGHDR and CDR2 is SFDVKD in the germline V gene. Trimming shortened V by 2 bases and J by 5 bases, and 15 bases separated the two germline ends. The CDR3 coding sequence is TGTGCCACCAGTGATTCAGGACCTTGGGGGCACAATGAGCAGTTCTTC. It specifies CATSDSGPWGHNEQFF.

The chain couples TRBV12-3 or TRBV12-4 to TRBJ2-7; TRBD1 matches at 11 bases. The CDR3 covers 14 residues. V shed 5 bases, J shed 6 bases, and the junction held 6 bases outside the gene matches. CDR3 sequence reads: CASSIGQGASEQYF. CDR3 DNA: TGTGCCAGCAGTATCGGACAGGGGGCGTCCGAGCAGTACTTC.

This clonotype was recorded many times. The chain has TRBV7-2 and TRBJ2-1; D perhaps matches TRBD1 (6 bases). Trimming stripped 2 bases from V and 4 bases from J, with 12 bases between. This CDR3 has 15 residues. Germline V gene lookup returns CDR1 SGHTA and CDR2 FQGNSA. The CDR3 region is CASSLLDRMYNEQFF. CDR3 nucleotide sequence: TGTGCCAGCAGCTTATTGGACAGAATGTACAATGAGCAGTTCTTC.

This clonotype was recorded a few times. The chain has TRBV4-1 and TRBJ2-7, with 12 bases matching TRBD1. Germline V gene sequence: CDR1 MGHRA, CDR2 YSYEKL. The CDR3 totals 17 residues. Trimming at V came to 3 bases and at J to 6 bases, leaving 12 bases not matched to a gene. Written as DNA, the CDR3 is TGCGCCAGCAGCCAGGGACAGGGGGCGCATTCATCTTCCGAGCAGTACTTC. It specifies CASSQGQGAHSSSEQYF.

This clonotype appeared many times. This chain links TRBV21-1 with TRBJ1-1. TRBV21-1 is assigned pseudogene status. The CDR3 is 15 residues long. CDR3 residues: CASSQNRTNNTEAFF. The DNA of the CDR3 is TGTGCCAGCAGCCAAAACCGCACGAATAACACTGAAGCTTTCTTT.

This clonotype was counted at least ten times. The gene calls are TRBV5-8 and TRBJ2-1; 7 bases are shared with TRBD2. CDR3 length: 15 residues. The V gene end was trimmed by 2 bases and the J gene end by 8 bases; junction bases not matched to a gene: 10. Germline CDR1 is SGHTS and CDR2 is YDEGEE. The CDR3: CASSLLTSVVHEQFF. The CDR3 nucleotides are TGTGCCAGCAGCTTACTAACTAGCGTTGTGCATGAGCAGTTCTTC. The variable domain in full, completed from reference TRBV5-8 and TRBJ2-1, reads EAGVTQSPTHLIKTRGQQATLRCSPISGHTSVYWYQQALGLGLQFLLWYDEGEERNRGNFPPRFSGRQFPNYSSELNVNALELEDSALYLCASSLLTSVVHEQFFGPGTRLTVL.

In its sample, this clonotype was seen a few times. This chain connects TRBV6-5 to TRBJ2-3; unclear D gene. V lost 4 bases and J lost 2, with 7 bases in between. This CDR3 is 13 amino acids long. Germline CDR1 MNHEY, CDR2 SVGAGI. The chain's CDR3 is CASSWTFTDTQYF. The CDR3 DNA is TGTGCCAGCAGTTGGACGTTCACAGATACGCAGTATTTT.